This is a list of T cell receptor beta chains from one sample in a study of blood T cell repertoires in COVID-19. Sequenced by immunoSEQ multiplex PCR; TCRdb stores in-frame clones only, minus some. Among 200,000 to 250,000 clones listed, roughly 84% were seen once. Sequenced material: peripheral blood. The receptors shown here come from a woman of 80 years or more with acute or convalescent COVID-19. The CDR3 runs from the conserved cysteine through the conserved F or W. The D gene is left open where the match is weak. Clone size, where shown, is once, few, many, or a class for clones that have expanded.

clone size	V gene	D gene	J gene	CDR3 length	CDR3 DNA	CDR3 protein
once	TRBV5-1	.	TRBJ2-5	15	TGCGCCAGCAGCTCCGGTGGGACTGGGCGGGAGACCCAGTACTTC	CASSSGGTGRETQYF
once	TRBV12-3/TRBV12-4	.	TRBJ1-4	13	TGTGCCAGCAGTTTGGCCCAGGGGCGAAAACTGTTTTTT	CASSLAQGRKLFF
.	TRBV4-1	.	TRBJ1-4	14	TGCGCCAGCAGCGGGCAGATGGGTAATGAAAAACTGTTTTTT	CASSGQMGNEKLFF
.	TRBV9	.	TRBJ1-5	13	TGTGCCAGCAGCGATGGGGAGGTCCAGCCCCAGCATTTT	CASSDGEVQPQHF
.	TRBV7-8	.	TRBJ2-2	15	TGTGCCAGCAGCTTAGAGGGCGGGAATACCGGGGAGCTGTTTTTT	CASSLEGGNTGELFF
.	TRBV11-3	TRBD1	TRBJ2-1	14	TGTGCCAGCAGCTCTCGGGACAGGGGCGCTGAGCAGTTCTTC	CASSSRDRGAEQFF
.	TRBV30	TRBD1	TRBJ1-2	15	TGTGCCTGGGTTAGACCGGGACAGGGAAACTATGGCTACACCTTC	CAWVRPGQGNYGYTF
.	TRBV6-5	TRBD1	TRBJ2-2	15	TGTGCCAGCACGCAGAACAGGGGGCGGGGCGGGGAGCTGTTTTTT	CASTQNRGRGGELFF
.	TRBV5-4	TRBD2	TRBJ2-5	18	TGTGCCAGCAGCTTGTCCCCTAGCGGGGGGCTAGGGGGAGAGACCCAGTACTTC	CASSLSPSGGLGGETQYF
.	TRBV6-5	TRBD1	TRBJ1-4	15	TGTGCCAGCAGAAAATTAACAGGGGGTAATGAAAAACTGTTTTTT	CASRKLTGGNEKLFF
.	TRBV6-4	TRBD2	TRBJ2-1	14	TGTGCCAGCAGTGACCCAGCGGGGGATCGTGAGCAGTTCTTC	CASSDPAGDREQFF
.	TRBV5-1	.	TRBJ1-4	12	TGCGCCAGTCGGCTGGAGGGGAAGAAACTGTTTTTT	CASRLEGKKLFF
.	TRBV3-1/TRBV3-2	.	TRBJ2-7	14	TGTGCCAGCAGCTTGGGGGGGGGCGGCTACGAGCAGTACTTC	CASSLGGGGYEQYF
.	TRBV9	TRBD1	TRBJ2-2	15	TGTGCCAGCAGCGTAGGTACAGGGGGGACCGGGGAGCTGTTTTTT	CASSVGTGGTGELFF
.	TRBV29-1	.	TRBJ2-1	13	TGCAGCGTTCGGAGCGATCCCTACAATGAGCAGTTCTTC	CSVRSDPYNEQFF
.	TRBV7-2	TRBD2	TRBJ2-2	16	TGTGCCAGCAGCTTCTGGACTAGCGGGGCTTCCGGGGAGCTGTTTTTT	CASSFWTSGASGELFF
few	TRBV9	.	TRBJ1-3	14	TGTGCCAGCAGCGAGGACACGAGGGGAAACACCATATATTTT	CASSEDTRGNTIYF
.	TRBV11-3	TRBD1	TRBJ1-3	15	TGTGCCAGCAGTTCCGGGACAGCCACTGGAAACACCATATATTTT	CASSSGTATGNTIYF
.	TRBV19	TRBD1	TRBJ1-1	13	TGTGCCAGTAGGGGACAGGGGTTCACTGAAGCTTTCTTT	CASRGQGFTEAFF
.	TRBV19	.	TRBJ1-2	12	TGTGCCAGTACCCCTGGCGGCTATGGCTACACCTTC	CASTPGGYGYTF
few	TRBV7-7	.	TRBJ1-1	13	TGTGCTAGCAGCTTAGGTATGAACACTGAAGCTTTCTTT	CASSLGMNTEAFF
once	TRBV28	.	TRBJ2-7	12	TGTGCCAGCAGCCGGACAGTCTACGAGCAGTACTTC	CASSRTVYEQYF
.	TRBV27	.	TRBJ1-4	15	TGTGCCAGCAGCCTGACAGTTGCAACTAATGAAAAACTGTTTTTT	CASSLTVATNEKLFF
.	TRBV29-1	TRBD1	TRBJ2-1	14	TGCAGCGTTGAAGTCCGGGACAGGGGCGATGAGCAGTTCTTC	CSVEVRDRGDEQFF
.	TRBV6-5	.	TRBJ2-7	15	TGTGCCAGCAGTTTCCTTGCACAGGGTTTCCACGAGCAGTACTTC	CASSFLAQGFHEQYF
.	TRBV9	TRBD1	TRBJ2-7	14	TGTGCCAGCAGCGTGGGGACAGGGACCTACGAGCAGTACTTC	CASSVGTGTYEQYF
.	TRBV3-1/TRBV3-2	.	TRBJ2-3	19	TGTGCCAGCAGCATACCGGTGGAACAGGGCCGACCTAGCACAGATACGCAGTATTTT	CASSIPVEQGRPSTDTQYF
.	TRBV9	.	TRBJ1-1	16	TGTGCCAGCAGCGTGGGGGGGTCGTACGGGAACACTGAAGCTTTCTTT	CASSVGGSYGNTEAFF
.	TRBV7-9	TRBD2	TRBJ2-1	14	TGTGCCAGCAGCTTCAGCGGGGGGGACAATGAGCAGTTCTTC	CASSFSGGDNEQFF
.	TRBV19	TRBD1	TRBJ1-5	15	TGTGCCAGTAGTATAGACAGGGGGCGTAGGCAGCCCCAGCATTTT	CASSIDRGRRQPQHF
few	TRBV5-1	TRBD1	TRBJ1-2	15	TGCGCCAGCAGCTTGTTGGGACAGGGAAATTATGGCTACACCTTC	CASSLLGQGNYGYTF
.	TRBV7-2	TRBD2	TRBJ2-3	18	TGTGCCAGCAGCCCCAGACTAGCGGGGGCTCGGGGCACAGATACGCAGTATTTT	CASSPRLAGARGTDTQYF
.	TRBV7-9	.	TRBJ1-5	15	TGTGCCAGCAGCCCCCGCGGGGATAGCAATCAGCCCCAGCATTTT	CASSPRGDSNQPQHF
.	TRBV6-6	.	TRBJ1-1	15	TGTGCCAGCGTTAGGGGTTACCCCGAATCCACTGAAGCTTTCTTT	CASVRGYPESTEAFF
.	TRBV5-1	.	TRBJ2-1	14	TGCGCCAGCAGCAGAGTCCTTTCCTACAATGAGCAGTTCTTC	CASSRVLSYNEQFF
.	TRBV3-1/TRBV3-2	TRBD2	TRBJ2-1	16	TGTGCCAGCAGCCAACAAATAGCGGGGGGGCACAATGAGCAGTTCTTC	CASSQQIAGGHNEQFF
.	TRBV5-1	TRBD2	TRBJ2-5	16	TGCGCCAGCAGCTCCCGGACTAGCGGGGGGGGAGAGACCCAGTACTTC	CASSSRTSGGGETQYF
.	TRBV18	TRBD1	TRBJ1-1	14	TGTGCCAGCTCACCATTAACAGGGGGCACTGAAGCTTTCTTT	CASSPLTGGTEAFF
.	TRBV6-5	.	TRBJ1-1	14	TGTGCCAGCAGTTACTCGAGCGGACCCAATGAAGCTTTCTTT	CASSYSSGPNEAFF
.	TRBV28	.	TRBJ2-7	12	TGTGCCAGCAGTTCCGGGGTCCACGAGCAGTACTTC	CASSSGVHEQYF
.	TRBV12-3/TRBV12-4	.	TRBJ1-1	13	TGTGCCAGCAGTTTAAGGCGGGAGGGATTTGCTTTCTTT	CASSLRREGFAFF
.	TRBV7-2	TRBD2	TRBJ2-1	16	TGTGCCAGCAGCCTCCTTCTGGCGGGGGGTTCGAGGGAGCAGTTCTTC	CASSLLLAGGSREQFF
.	TRBV29-1	.	TRBJ2-7	11	TGCAGCGTTGAAAGAGGGTACGAGCAGTACTTC	CSVERGYEQYF
.	TRBV7-3	TRBD1	TRBJ1-1	14	TGTGCCAGCGGTGAAGGGCAGGGGGCTACGAGAGCTTTCTTT	CASGEGQGATRAFF
.	TRBV6-1	.	TRBJ1-2	13	TGTGCCAGCCGTGACCCCTATAACTATGGCTACACCTTC	CASRDPYNYGYTF
.	TRBV18	TRBD1	TRBJ1-3	15	TGTGCCAGCTCACCGGAGACAGGGGTTGGAAACACCATATATTTT	CASSPETGVGNTIYF
few	TRBV28	.	TRBJ2-2	15	TGTGCCAGCAGTTTAAGGGGGGGGCTCACCGGGGAGCTGTTTTTT	CASSLRGGLTGELFF
.	TRBV18	TRBD1	TRBJ1-5	17	TGTGCCAGCTCACCAGTATCGGTGACAGGGAGCAATCAGCCCCAGCATTTT	CASSPVSVTGSNQPQHF
.	TRBV19	.	TRBJ1-2	15	TGTGCCAGTAGTATGGGTCTCGGACAGAACTATGGCTACACCTTC	CASSMGLGQNYGYTF
.	TRBV7-2	.	TRBJ2-2	16	TGTGCCAGCAGCTTCTCGACAGCATTGAACACCGGGGAGCTGTTTTTT	CASSFSTALNTGELFF
.	TRBV28	TRBD1	TRBJ1-2	16	TGTGCCAGCAGTTTCCCCCGCCCGACAGGGGTGGGTGGCTACACCTTC	CASSFPRPTGVGGYTF
.	TRBV7-2	.	TRBJ1-1	15	TGTGCCAGCAGCTTAGCGCCAGGCATGAACACTGAAGCTTTCTTT	CASSLAPGMNTEAFF
few	TRBV4-3	TRBD2	TRBJ2-1	16	TGCGCCAGCAGCCAAGAGCGGGGGTTCTCCTACAATGAGCAGTTCTTC	CASSQERGFSYNEQFF
.	TRBV9	.	TRBJ1-1	12	TGTGCCAGCAGCCCTCAGGGAAAGCAAGCTTTCTTT	CASSPQGKQAFF
few	TRBV7-7	TRBD2	TRBJ2-7	16	TGTGCCAGCAGCCCACTCCTTAGCGGGGGGGACTCCGAGCAGTACTTC	CASSPLLSGGDSEQYF
.	TRBV5-1	TRBD1	TRBJ1-4	16	TGCGCCAGCAGCTGGGACAGGGGAACTATTAATGAAAAACTGTTTTTT	CASSWDRGTINEKLFF
.	TRBV20-1	.	TRBJ1-1	12	TGCAGTGCTAGTCGGGGTATAACTGAAGCTTTCTTT	CSASRGITEAFF